This T cell receptor beta chain is drawn from a study of shared clonotypes between healthy human individuals. Study as a whole: Those who served as donors were a couple of women and three men between the ages of 18 and 49. The study, taken as a whole, reports: Blood was the sole source, and tissue repertoires probably differ. Donor scarcity curtailed the genetic and exposure-history diversity represented herein.

Remarks on this clone: The antigen is undetermined.

TCRdb's copy holds only in-frame clones and misses some; the assay was immunoSEQ multiplex PCR. The sample yields about 1 million clones, 60% to 80% seen once. There are 14 residues in the CDR3. Naive CD45RA+ and memory CD45RA-negative subsets were split from CD4+ cells. The sequenced material came from memory CD4+ T cells sorted from blood. Subset reported: CD45RA-negative fraction. This chain joins TRBV21-1 and TRBJ1-4; no DNA check was done on the table's D call, TRBD1. TRBV21-1 is designated a pseudogene. The clonotype was recovered from a man between 18 and 35 years old in good health. CDR3 amino acids: CASRGGTGRGKLFF. The CDR3 nucleotides read TGTGCCAGCAGAGGAGGGACAGGGAGGGGAAAACTGTTTTTT.